This T cell receptor beta chain was sequenced in a study of breast tumors, draining lymph nodes, adjacent tissues. Samples came from axillary lymph nodes draining the breast cancer. TCRdb ran MiXCR on the multiplex PCR reads and lists one entry per CDR3 protein. This sample carries 250,000 or so distinct CDR3 sequences, more than 30% of them seen once, and the ten largest clones take under 1.2%. This clonotype was obtained from a female donor with breast cancer. Some clones in this sample may be carry-over from other donors' samples. The sample taken for sequencing was axillary lymph node tissue.

CDR3 DNA: TGTGCCAGTAGTATAGATCGAGGGTGGGAGACCCAGTACTTC. This gives the protein CASSIDRGWETQYF. This chain links TRBV19 with TRBJ2-5; possibly TRBD2 for D (5 bases). Germline CDR1 is LNHDA and CDR2 is SQIVND (reference sequence). V was pared by 0 bases and J by 5 bases, with 10 bases between. The CDR3 has 14 amino acids.